These 28 T cell receptor beta chains share one sample of origin, sequenced in a study of blood T cells in healthy people across ages. It was with a sample-barcoded 5' primer and a J-beta primer mix that a second PCR of roughly 7 to 12 cycles was run. TCRdb analysed the 5' RACE reads with MiXCR anew, one entry per CDR3 protein. Of roughly 1,300,000 distinct CDR3 sequences in the sample, roughly 60% are singletons; the top ten hold 6.5% to 8.5%. Sequenced sample: blood. All receptors derive from a man between 18 and 35 years old in good health.

The chain couples TRBV9 to TRBJ2-1; a weak D match, TRBD1 (5 bases). This CDR3 is 12 amino acids long. Trimming pared 2 bases from V and 7 bases from J, leaving 7 bases between. Germline V lookup: CDR1 SGDLS, CDR2 YYNGEE. The CDR3 loop is CASSVYRNEQFF. CDR3 bases: TGTGCCAGCAGCGTGTACAGGAATGAGCAGTTCTTC.

This clonotype was seen many times. Here the CDR3 DNA reads TGTGCCAGCAGTCGGGGTGGAGAGACCCAGTACTTC. Its protein product is CASSRGGETQYF. This chain links TRBV27 with TRBJ2-5; TRBD2 might be the D (5 bases). This CDR3 spans 12 amino acids. Between the trimmed V and J ends, which lost 5 bases and 4 bases, there was a span of 8 bases. Germline V gene lookup returns CDR1 MNHEY and CDR2 SMNVEV (reference sequence).

This clonotype was observed a few times. This chain connects TRBV27 to TRBJ2-7; tentative D call: TRBD2 (6 bases). Germline lookup yields CDR1 MNHEY and CDR2 SMNVEV (reference sequence). The CDR3 sequence is 14 residues long. The germline V and J ends were trimmed by 5 bases and 3 bases, with 14 bases remaining between them. The CDR3 sequence is CASSQHGTGYEQYF. The CDR3, as DNA: TGTGCCAGCAGTCAACACGGGACTGGCTACGAGCAGTACTTC.

The V call is TRBV7-2, the J call TRBJ1-1; D is unresolved. Germline V CDR1 and CDR2: SGHTA, FQGNSA. The CDR3 runs to 15 residues. With 5 bases removed from V and 7 bases from J, the gap between germline ends came to 20 bases. CDR3 protein: CASSPRSNRLDEAFF. DNA for the CDR3: TGTGCCAGCAGCCCCAGATCGAACCGGCTTGATGAAGCTTTCTTT.

The chain employs TRBV4-3 and TRBJ2-3; D may be TRBD1 (6 bases). Trimming took off 0 bases at V and 6 bases at J, with 16 bases between the two ends. Germline CDR1 and CDR2: LGHNA and YSLEER. There are 16 residues in the CDR3. The CDR3 nucleotides read TGCGCCAGCAGCCAAGAGGTGGAAAATAGGGGGGATACGCAGTATTTT. Translating it yields CASSQEVENRGDTQYF.

V and J are TRBV28 and TRBJ1-5; D is ambiguous. Trimming left V 1 base short and J 0 bases short, with 10 bases between. The CDR3 sequence is 16 residues long. In germline, CDR1 is MDHEN, CDR2 SYDVKM. The CDR3 loop is CASSLLKLNSNQPQHF. The CDR3 DNA reads TGTGCCAGCAGTTTATTGAAGCTTAATAGCAATCAGCCCCAGCATTTT.

The chain combines TRBV27 with TRBJ2-1, with D possibly being TRBD1 or TRBD2 (6 bases each). CDR1 is MNHEY and CDR2 is SMNVEV in the germline V gene (reference sequence). The V and J ends lost 7 bases and 7 bases respectively, with 20 bases between them. This CDR3 spans 15 amino acids. The CDR3 coding sequence is TGTGCCAGCACTTCTCTCCCGGGGGCTGTAAATGAGCAGTTCTTC. Translated: CASTSLPGAVNEQFF.

This chain connects TRBV6-2 or TRBV6-3 to TRBJ2-5, with TRBD1 matching over 7 bases. The CDR3 length is 15 residues. The V gene end was trimmed by 4 bases and the J gene end by 1 base; junction bases not matched to a gene: 6. Germline CDR1 is MNHEY and CDR2 is SVGEGT. The CDR3 nucleotides are TGTGCCAGCAGTTTCCGAGACAGGGCCCAAGAGACCCAGTACTTC. Its protein product is CASSFRDRAQETQYF.

Comments on this clonotype: One end of the junction varies from germline; a read error may be responsible. The chain combines TRBV4-2 with TRBJ1-2; D gene uncertain. The germline V gene encodes CDR1 LGHNA and CDR2 YNFKEQ. The CDR3 is made up of 14 amino acids. CDR3 bases: TGCGCCAGCAGCCAAGATTTAGGGAACTATGGCTACACCTTC. Amino acids: CASSQDLGNYGYTF.

This sequence joins TRBV28 and TRBJ1-5; 8 bases are shared with TRBD1. Germline CDR1 is MDHEN and CDR2 is SYDVKM. The ends lost 4 bases at V and 5 bases at J; junction bases unmatched: 7. The CDR3 contains 15 residues. CDR3 in amino acids: CASSSDRGPDQPQHF. As DNA, the CDR3 is TGTGCCAGCAGTTCTGACAGGGGCCCCGATCAGCCCCAGCATTTT. The full variable domain, with the rest looked up from reference TRBV28 and TRBJ1-5, is DVKVTQSSRYLVKRTGEKVFLECVQDMDHENMFWYRQDPGLGLRLIYFSYDVKMKEKGDIPEGYSVSREKKERFSLILESASTNQTSMYLCASSSDRGPDQPQHFGDGTRLSIL.

In this sample, this clonotype turned up a few times. The genes are TRBV7-8 and TRBJ2-4; D might be TRBD2 (5 bases). This CDR3 has 17 amino acids. Trimming shortened V by 0 bases and J by 3 bases, and 15 bases separated the two germline ends. Germline CDR1 reads SGHVS; CDR2 reads FQNEAQ. For the CDR3, the DNA is TGTGCCAGCAGCTTAGCGCGGGCCGGGCTCGGCAAAAACATTCAGTACTTC. Amino acids: CASSLARAGLGKNIQYF.

The chain is built from TRBV14 and TRBJ2-3, with D unresolved. Germline CDR1 reads SGHDN; CDR2 reads FVKESK. There are 14 residues in the CDR3. The V end was cut by 4 bases, the J end by 0 bases, with 8 bases between. For the CDR3, the DNA is TGTGCCAGCAGCCCGGTCGGAAGCACAGATACGCAGTATTTT. It translates to CASSPVGSTDTQYF.

This clonotype was detected only once. The chain combines TRBV9 with TRBJ1-2, with no clear D. V was shortened by 3 bases and J by 4 bases, with 10 bases between the two germline ends. The CDR3 runs 13 residues. Per the germline V gene, CDR1 is SGDLS and CDR2 is YYNGEE. The CDR3 region has the DNA TGTGCCAGCAGCGGGAGGACCATCTATGGCTACACCTTC. This sequence encodes CASSGRTIYGYTF.

This chain joins TRBV12-3 or TRBV12-4 and TRBJ2-1, with D hard to call. CDR3 length: 13 amino acids. Trimming took 6 bases from V and 8 from J, leaving 14 bases between them. The CDR3 here is CASRRLGGDEQFF. As DNA, the CDR3 is TGTGCCAGCAGGAGGCTAGGCGGAGATGAGCAGTTCTTC.

This chain links TRBV28 with TRBJ2-7; D is ambiguous. Germline CDR1 MDHEN, CDR2 SYDVKM. This CDR3 region has 14 residues. V was trimmed by 5 bases and J by 2 bases, leaving 13 bases between them. DNA of the CDR3: TGTGCCAGCAGTCCACGCGACAAGCCCTACGAGCAGTACTTC. Protein product: CASSPRDKPYEQYF.

V is TRBV4-3 and J is TRBJ1-6; 7 bases are a match to TRBD1. Trimming cost V 4 bases and J 6 bases; bases outside gene matches: 9. The CDR3 consists of 16 residues. Germline-derived CDR1 and CDR2 are LGHNA and YSLEER. CDR3 in DNA: TGCGCCAGCAGCCGTCAAACGGGACAGACTAATTCACCCCTCCACTTT. It is translated as CASSRQTGQTNSPLHF.

The chain joins TRBV9 to TRBJ2-1, with 8 bases that match TRBD2. The CDR3 totals 17 residues. With V trimmed by 1 base and J by 7 bases, 13 bases remained unmatched. CDR1 and CDR2 from the germline V gene are SGDLS and YYNGEE. This chain's CDR3 is CASSVSRGSGGRNEQFF. The DNA for the CDR3 is TGTGCCAGCAGCGTAAGCCGGGGGAGCGGGGGACGGAATGAGCAGTTCTTC.

This clonotype showed up just once. The V and J genes are TRBV7-9 and TRBJ2-4; no reliable D call. Per germline, CDR1 SEHNR and CDR2 FQNEAQ (reference sequence). The CDR3 runs 15 residues. The V end lost 3 bases, the J end lost 13 bases, and 22 bases lay between the germline ends. DNA of the CDR3: TGTGCCAGCAGCTTTAAGGGCTTGACCAGCTACGGGCAGTACTTC. Protein product: CASSFKGLTSYGQYF.

The V and J genes are TRBV6-2 or TRBV6-3 and TRBJ1-2, with D possibly TRBD1 on 5 matching bases. Germline CDR1 reads MNHEY; CDR2 reads SVGEGT. V lost 7 bases, J lost 6 bases, and 15 bases lay in between. The CDR3 extends over 13 amino acids. The CDR3 spells CASKGQPGDGYTF. The CDR3 DNA follows: TGTGCCAGCAAGGGGCAGCCTGGCGATGGCTACACCTTC.

The V call is TRBV7-2, the J call TRBJ1-5; tentative D call: TRBD1 (5 bases). V lost 1 base, J lost 2 bases, and 12 bases lay in between. The CDR3 runs 16 residues. Germline-derived CDR1 and CDR2 are SGHTA and FQGNSA. CDR3 sequence (DNA): TGTGCCAGCAGCTTAGTAGGGGAATTCGGCAATCAGCCCCAGCATTTT. This encodes CASSLVGEFGNQPQHF. The full variable domain, in which reference TRBV7-2 and TRBJ1-5 provide the parts outside the CDR3, is GAGVSQSPSNKVTEKGKDVELRCDPISGHTALYWYRQSLGQGLEFLIYFQGNSAPDKSGLPSDRFSAERTGGSVSTLTIQRTQQEDSAVYLCASSLVGEFGNQPQHFGDGTRLSIL.

CDR3 sequence reads: CSATRTSGRSYNEQFF. In DNA, the CDR3 is TGCAGTGCAACCAGGACTAGCGGAAGGTCCTACAATGAGCAGTTCTTC. The chain is built from TRBV20-1 and TRBJ2-1, with 10 bases aligning to TRBD2. The CDR3 covers 16 residues. Germline lookup yields CDR1 DFQATT and CDR2 SNEGSKA (reference sequence). Germline trimming cut 6 bases from V and 1 base from J; bases unmatched to any gene: 9.

There are a few counts of this clonotype. This chain joins TRBV29-1 and TRBJ1-4; D is undetermined. Deletions cut 0 bases from V and 14 bases from J, with 16 bases between. Germline lookup yields CDR1 SQVTM and CDR2 ANQGSEA. The CDR3 spans 13 residues. CDR3 region: CSVEELERPGLFF. Here the CDR3 DNA reads TGCAGCGTTGAAGAACTTGAGCGGCCGGGGCTGTTTTTT.

The chain uses TRBV4-1 and TRBJ2-4, with D perhaps matching TRBD1 (5 bases). The J call is doubtful: the DNA matches TRBJ2-7 better. The CDR3 spans 16 residues. CDR1 and CDR2 from the germline V gene are MGHRA and YSYEKL. The CDR3 sequence: CASSQEQQAKHDEQYF. CDR3 coding DNA: TGCGCCAGCAGCCAAGAACAACAGGCCAAGCACGACGAGCAGTACTTC.

The chain is built from TRBV2 and TRBJ2-7; 7 nucleotides agree with TRBD2. Germline V gene sequence: CDR1 SNHLY, CDR2 FYNNEI. Germline trimming cut 7 bases from V and 4 bases from J; bases unmatched to any gene: 16. The CDR3 is 16 amino acids. The CDR3 nucleotides are TGTGCCAGCATTACCCGAGAGACTAGCCCGTCTTACGAGCAGTACTTC. This gives the protein CASITRETSPSYEQYF. Looking up the rest from reference TRBV2 and TRBJ2-7 gives the full variable domain: EPEVTQTPSHQVTQMGQEVILRCVPISNHLYFYWYRQILGQKVEFLVSFYNNEISEKSEIFDDQFSVERPDGSNFTLKIRSTKLEDSAMYFCASITRETSPSYEQYFGPGTRLTVT.

This clonotype was seen just once. The chain is built from TRBV24-1 and TRBJ2-1, with TRBD2 matching 7 bases. Looked up from germline, CDR1 is KGHDR and CDR2 is SFDVKD. This CDR3 region has 17 residues. Trimming took 3 bases from V and 1 from J; bases not matched to a gene: 8. Here the CDR3 DNA reads TGTGCCACCAGTGATCGGACTGGCGGGAGTTCCTACAATGAGCAGTTCTTC. Protein product: CATSDRTGGSSYNEQFF.

V usage is TRBV15 and J usage is TRBJ2-7, with 8 bases matching TRBD1. Germline V gene lookup returns CDR1 LNHNV and CDR2 YYDKDF (reference sequence). V was pared by 5 bases and J by 2 bases, with 8 bases of the junction left unmatched. The CDR3 consists of 15 residues. The CDR3 loop is CATSADRVQTYEQYF. The DNA of the CDR3 is TGTGCCACCAGCGCGGACAGGGTTCAAACCTACGAGCAGTACTTC. Using reference TRBV15 and TRBJ2-7 for the parts outside the CDR3, the full variable domain is DAMVIQNPRYQVTQFGKPVTLSCSQTLNHNVMYWYQQKSSQAPKLLFHYYDKDFNNEADTPDNFQSRRPNTSFCFLDIRSPGLGDTAMYLCATSADRVQTYEQYFGPGTRLTVT.

This clonotype was picked up one time. The J gene is TRBJ2-6, the V gene TRBV15; a weak D match, TRBD1 (5 bases). This CDR3 has 19 residues. Germline CDR1 reads LNHNV; CDR2 reads YYDKDF (reference sequence). The V gene lost 1 base and the J gene lost 1 base, with 17 bases spanning the gap. The CDR3: CATSRVTALGDSGANVLTF. The CDR3 nucleotides read TGTGCCACCAGCAGAGTAACAGCCTTAGGGGATTCTGGGGCCAACGTCCTGACTTTC.

This chain connects TRBV6-6 to TRBJ1-1; D may be TRBD1 (5 bases). This CDR3 spans 15 amino acids. Germline CDR1 and CDR2: MNHNY and SVGAGI (reference sequence). The V end was cut by 2 bases, the J end by 6 bases, with 16 bases between. The CDR3 sequence: CASSYPKGSVSEAFF. CDR3 sequence (DNA): TGTGCCAGCAGTTACCCGAAGGGGTCTGTTTCTGAAGCTTTCTTT.